What follows describes a single T cell receptor beta chain. What it recognizes is unknown. The data were taken from a study of OX40 agonist ivuxolimab in advanced cancers. Turning to the study itself: Among those enrolled, mean age was roughly 55 years (range about 23 to 79) and 82.7% were male. Overall study findings and caveats: On average, CD8+ T cells had more expanded clones than CD4+.

The ends were cut back, 5 bases at V and 5 bases at J, with 9 bases in the middle. This CDR3 spans 13 amino acids. Germline V gives CDR1 MGHDK, CDR2 SYGVNS. Patients with a history of autoimmune disease or on systemic immunosuppression were excluded. Blood got drawn at baseline, again on cycle 4 day 1, and then on cycle 7 day 1. Only in-frame clones appear in the TCRdb table, and some are missing; sequencing was by immunoSEQ multiplex PCR. The sample has fewer than 85,000 clones; roughly 85% are singletons. The sequences come from CD4+ or CD8+ T cells sorted from blood, collected in a trial of the OX40 agonist ivuxolimab. The clonotype comes from an adult with an advanced solid tumor such as melanoma, head and neck, liver or kidney cancer. This rearrangement joins TRBV25-1 to TRBJ1-4; no clear D gene. CDR3 nucleotides: TGTGCCAGCAGTCGGTTGGGAAATGAAAAACTGTTTTTT. It specifies CASSRLGNEKLFF.